The present TCR beta chain was sequenced within a study of cytomegalovirus exposure and HLA in healthy donors. The PCR had 60 Vbeta and 13 Jbeta primers. TCRdb's table, derived via immunoSEQ multiplex PCR, lists solely in-frame clones and lacks some. Among some 150,000 clones listed, over 70% were seen once. Turning to this clone: The target antigen is unknown.

Points from the study as a whole: It was reported that TCR beta sequences correctly inferred the HLA-A and HLA-B alleles for most subjects.

Sample: PBMCs. This clonotype originated in a man aged 30 to 45 in good health and CMV-seronegative.

CDR3 DNA: TGTGCCAGTAGTAGCGGGGATTGGGCAGATACGCAGTATTTT. It codes for CASSSGDWADTQYF. The chain carries TRBV19 and TRBJ2-3, with a weak D call TRBD2 (6 bases). Germline V lookup: CDR1 LNHDA, CDR2 SQIVND (reference sequence). This CDR3 has 14 residues. V shed 4 bases and J shed 4 bases, with 12 bases lying between them.